Detailed here is one T cell receptor (beta chain). The table came from immunoSEQ multiplex PCR; TCRdb's copy has only in-frame clones and leaves some out. The table records fewer than 130,000 clones, around 94% of them present only once. This sample stems from a study of T cell responses to AZD1222 COVID-19 vaccine. This material consisted of peripheral blood, taken on day 0 of AZD1222 vaccination. The TCR sequence derives from an adult in good health.

The CDR3 nucleotides read TGTGCCAGCAGCGTAGAGCACAGGGGGAACACCGGGGAGCTGTTTTTT. Encoded protein: CASSVEHRGNTGELFF. The chain recombines TRBV9 with TRBJ2-2; TRBD1 matches 7 bases. CDR1 SGDLS and CDR2 YYNGEE come from the germline V gene. The CDR3 is 16 residues long. The trim removed 0 bases at V and 1 base at J, leaving 3 bases unmatched.